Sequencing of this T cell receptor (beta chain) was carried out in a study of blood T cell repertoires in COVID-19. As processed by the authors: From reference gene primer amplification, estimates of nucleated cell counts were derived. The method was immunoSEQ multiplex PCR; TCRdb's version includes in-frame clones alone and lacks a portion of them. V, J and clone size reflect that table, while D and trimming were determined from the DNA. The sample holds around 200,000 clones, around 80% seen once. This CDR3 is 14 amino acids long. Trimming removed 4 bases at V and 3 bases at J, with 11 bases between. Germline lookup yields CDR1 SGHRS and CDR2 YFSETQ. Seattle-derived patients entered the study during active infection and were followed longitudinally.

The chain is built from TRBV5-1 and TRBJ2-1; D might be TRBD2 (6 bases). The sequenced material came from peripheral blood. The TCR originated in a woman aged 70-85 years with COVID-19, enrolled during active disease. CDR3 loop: CASSEGGIYNEQFF. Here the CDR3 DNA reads TGCGCCAGCAGCGAGGGAGGAATCTACAATGAGCAGTTCTTC.